Sequencing of this TCR beta chain was carried out in a study of blood T cell repertoires in COVID-19. In the source study's methods: Using reference gene primer amplification, nucleated cell counts were estimated. Libraries were prepared by immunoSEQ multiplex PCR; TCRdb keeps only in-frame clonotypes and omits some of them. V, J and clone size are those of that table, while D and trimming were read from the DNA. The sample carries about 200,000 clones, roughly nine tenths recorded once. This CDR3 is built from 17 residues. The material sequenced was peripheral blood. The TCR sequence derives from a man aged 30-40 years with acute or convalescent COVID-19. V is TRBV7-5 and J is TRBJ1-6; the table calls TRBD1, which could not be checked here. TRBV7-5 constitutes a pseudogene. CDR3 nucleotide sequence: TGTGCCAGAAGCTTAGGACTTGAAAGGGGGAATAATTCACCCCTCCACTTT. It codes for CARSLGLERGNNSPLHF.